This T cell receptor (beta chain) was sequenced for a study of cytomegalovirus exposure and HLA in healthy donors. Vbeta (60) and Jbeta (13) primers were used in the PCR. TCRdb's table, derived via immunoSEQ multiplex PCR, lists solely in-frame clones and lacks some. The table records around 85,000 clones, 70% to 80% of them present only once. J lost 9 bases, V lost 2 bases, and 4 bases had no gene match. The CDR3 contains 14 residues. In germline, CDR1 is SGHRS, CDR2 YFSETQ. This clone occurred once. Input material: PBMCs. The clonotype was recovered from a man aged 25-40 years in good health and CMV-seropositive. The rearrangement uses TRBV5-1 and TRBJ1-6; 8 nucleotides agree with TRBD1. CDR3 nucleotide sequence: TGCGCCAGCAGCTTACAGGGGGGAAGTTCACCCCTCCACTTT. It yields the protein CASSLQGGSSPLHF.